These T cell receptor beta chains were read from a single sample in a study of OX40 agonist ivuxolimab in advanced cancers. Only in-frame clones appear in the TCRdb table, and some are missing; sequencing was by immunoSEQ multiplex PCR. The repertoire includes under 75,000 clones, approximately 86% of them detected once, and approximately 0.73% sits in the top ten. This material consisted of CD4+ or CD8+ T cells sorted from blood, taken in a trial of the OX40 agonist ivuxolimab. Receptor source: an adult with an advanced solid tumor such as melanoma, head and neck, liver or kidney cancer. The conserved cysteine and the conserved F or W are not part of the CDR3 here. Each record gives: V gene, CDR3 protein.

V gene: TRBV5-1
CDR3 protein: ASSPPGLAGVDTGELF

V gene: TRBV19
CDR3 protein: ASSIEPLAGGYNEQF

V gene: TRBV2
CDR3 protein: ASSRGRNTEAF

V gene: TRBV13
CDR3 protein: ASSLGPVKAF

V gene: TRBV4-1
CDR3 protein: ASSPSVARTTGELF

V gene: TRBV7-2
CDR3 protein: ASSLRFQRYTDTQY

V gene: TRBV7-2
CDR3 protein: ASSLSYQNTDTQY

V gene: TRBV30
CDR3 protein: AWSVGRSSYEQY

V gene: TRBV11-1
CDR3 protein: ASSDVGLNTEAF

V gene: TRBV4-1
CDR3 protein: ASSPPLGSTLSYEQY

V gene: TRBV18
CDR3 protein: ASSPLDSFLSYEQY

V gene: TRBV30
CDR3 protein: AWTRGGKETQY

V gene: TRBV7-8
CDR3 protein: ASSLDRTNYGYT

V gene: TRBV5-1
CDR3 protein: ASSPLRPTGSGNTIY

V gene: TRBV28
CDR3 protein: ASGGTKTGGLYEQY

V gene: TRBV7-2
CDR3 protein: ASSRQMNTEAF

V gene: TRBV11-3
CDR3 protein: ASSATTVDLGEQF

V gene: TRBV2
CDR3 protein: ASKPGGSYEQY

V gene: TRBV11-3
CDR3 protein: ASSAGSLEQY

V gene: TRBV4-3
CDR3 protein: ASSQESSPHSGNTIY

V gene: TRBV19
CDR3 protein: ASSMRNDQPQH

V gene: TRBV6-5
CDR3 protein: ASRPSGGFYEQY

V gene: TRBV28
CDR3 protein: ASRDNRGRNYGYT

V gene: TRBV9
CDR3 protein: ASSVVESSTEQY

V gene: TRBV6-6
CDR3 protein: ASSGLESNEQF

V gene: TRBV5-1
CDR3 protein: ASSLQETQY

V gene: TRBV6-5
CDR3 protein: ASSWGQGAETIY

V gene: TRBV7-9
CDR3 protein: ASSRRQGSGANVLT

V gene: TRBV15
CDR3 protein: ATSVWLAGRGDTQY

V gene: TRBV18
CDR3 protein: ASSPFLAGGPYEQF

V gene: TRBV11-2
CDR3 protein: ASSSRGGALYTGELF

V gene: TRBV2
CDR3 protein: ASSEALPALNQQF